The 18 T cell receptor beta chains reported below all come from one sample, sequenced in a study of T cells in tuberculosis. Data came from immunoSEQ multiplex PCR; TCRdb stores just in-frame clones and leaves some out. The sample lists approximately 29,000 clones, 90% occurring once. The sequenced sample consisted of PBMCs. The receptors derive from a donor aged 10 to 29 with latent tuberculosis or without tuberculosis infection.

CDR3 sequence reads: CASSHTGTETYNEQFF. CDR3 coding DNA: TGTGCCAGCAGCCACACCGGGACTGAAACCTACAATGAGCAGTTCTTC. J is TRBJ2-1 and V is TRBV27; D perhaps matches TRBD2 (6 bases). V was shortened by 6 bases and J by 2 bases, with 17 bases between the two germline ends. The CDR3 covers 16 residues. From germline, CDR1 is MNHEY and CDR2 SMNVEV (reference sequence).

The gene calls are TRBV6-1 and TRBJ2-5, with TRBD1 as a possible D gene (6 bases). V lost 7 bases, J lost 5 bases, and 11 bases lay in between. Germline-derived CDR1 and CDR2 are MNHNS and SASEGT. The CDR3 extends over 12 amino acids. CDR3 loop: CASTGARETQYF. The CDR3 DNA reads as TGTGCCAGCACAGGGGCGCGGGAGACCCAGTACTTC.

The V and J genes are TRBV5-5 and TRBJ2-6, with 7 bases fitting TRBD1. V lost 4 bases, J lost 1 base, and 5 bases stayed unmatched. Germline V gives CDR1 SGHKS, CDR2 YYEKEE (reference sequence). This CDR3 has 16 amino acids. CDR3 sequence: CASSREGASGANVLTF. The CDR3 DNA follows: TGTGCCAGCAGCCGAGAGGGGGCATCTGGGGCCAACGTCCTGACTTTC. Full variable domain (remainder filled in from reference TRBV5-5 and TRBJ2-6): DAGVTQSPTHLIKTRGQQVTLRCSPISGHKSVSWYQQVLGQGPQFIFQYYEKEERGRGNFPDRFSARQFPNYSSELNVNALLLGDSALYLCASSREGASGANVLTFGAGSRLTVL.

The rearrangement uses TRBV4-1 and TRBJ2-5; 9 bases are a match to TRBD2. The CDR3 runs 16 residues. V dropped 4 bases and J dropped 1; count of bases not matched to a gene: 7. Germline lookup yields CDR1 MGHRA and CDR2 YSYEKL. For the CDR3, the DNA is TGCGCCAGCAGCCCCGGGGGTAGCGGGGGCCAAGAGACCCAGTACTTC. It yields the protein CASSPGGSGGQETQYF.

V is TRBV27 and J is TRBJ2-1; possible D gene TRBD2, 6 bases. CDR1 and CDR2 (germline): MNHEY, SMNVEV (reference sequence). Between the trimmed V and J ends, which lost 2 bases and 10 bases, there was a span of 18 bases. This CDR3 has 15 residues. CDR3 nucleotide sequence: TGTGCCAGCAGTTTAAAGGTGCCCCTAGCGACCGAGCAGTTCTTC. It encodes CASSLKVPLATEQFF.

The chain couples TRBV4-1 to TRBJ1-2, with D perhaps TRBD1 (6 bases). This CDR3 contains 18 residues. V lost 2 bases and J 8 bases, leaving 27 bases between the germline ends. Germline loops: CDR1 MGHRA, CDR2 YSYEKL. CDR3 residues: CASSQPTRGYKAQGGYTF. The DNA of the CDR3 is TGCGCCAGCAGCCAACCAACCCGAGGGTATAAGGCCCAGGGGGGCTACACCTTC.

The V and J genes are TRBV6-5 and TRBJ2-7; D perhaps matches TRBD2 (5 bases). The CDR3 is made up of 15 amino acids. The ends were cut back, 0 bases at V and 0 bases at J, with 9 bases in the middle. Germline CDR1 and CDR2: MNHEY and SVGAGI. The CDR3 region is CASSYSTGNSYEQYF. CDR3 bases: TGTGCCAGCAGTTACTCGACCGGGAACTCCTACGAGCAGTACTTC.

This chain links TRBV20-1 with TRBJ1-3; a possible D gene is TRBD1 (5 bases). Germline assignment: CDR1 DFQATT and CDR2 SNEGSKA (reference sequence). V was clipped by 5 bases and J by 4 bases, with 6 bases between them. The CDR3 covers 11 residues. The CDR3 sequence: CSAQGGNTIYF. The CDR3 bases are TGCAGTGCTCAGGGAGGAAACACCATATATTTT.

This clone was counted once. The rearrangement joins TRBV18 to TRBJ2-2, with D tentatively TRBD1 (6 bases). CDR1 is KGHSH, CDR2 LQKENI, per germline. CDR3 length equals 17 residues. V was shortened by 6 bases and J by 3 bases, with 20 bases between the two germline ends. The CDR3 protein is CASSPIQGNIDTGELFF. The DNA for the CDR3 is TGTGCCAGCTCGCCGATTCAGGGGAATATAGACACCGGGGAGCTGTTTTTT.

This chain uses TRBV28 with TRBJ1-3; D remains unclear. V was trimmed by 5 bases and J by 2 bases, leaving 7 bases between them. The CDR3 consists of 13 residues. In germline, CDR1 is MDHEN, CDR2 SYDVKM. The CDR3 DNA reads as TGTGCCAGCAGTCGTCCCGCTGGAAACACCATATATTTT. As protein: CASSRPAGNTIYF.

This chain connects TRBV28 to TRBJ2-7; TRBD1 aligns across 9 bases. The V segment lost 4 bases and the J segment 7 bases; nucleotides outside the gene matches: 11. This CDR3 contains 15 residues. Germline values: CDR1 MDHEN, CDR2 SYDVKM. The CDR3 spells CASSSAGQGLGEQYF. In nucleotides, the CDR3 is TGTGCCAGCAGTTCCGCGGGACAGGGTCTGGGGGAGCAGTACTTC.

The chain couples TRBV2 to TRBJ2-3, with 8 positions matching TRBD1. This CDR3 region has 16 residues. The ends lost 7 bases at V and 0 bases at J; junction bases unmatched: 9. The germline CDR1 and CDR2 sequences are SNHLY and FYNNEI. The chain's CDR3 is CASKGRTGQSTDTQYF. DNA of the CDR3: TGTGCCAGCAAGGGACGGACAGGGCAGAGCACAGATACGCAGTATTTT.

The CDR3 nucleotides are TGTGCCAGCAGCTTAGTGGTTGGGCGGGGGGGCAATGAGCAGTTCTTC. This translates into CASSLVVGRGGNEQFF. The chain combines TRBV7-2 with TRBJ2-1; TRBD2 aligns across 9 bases. Germline loops: CDR1 SGHTA, CDR2 FQGNSA. V shed 1 base, J shed 6 bases, and the junction held 7 bases outside the gene matches. There are 16 residues in the CDR3. Full variable domain (rest looked up from reference TRBV7-2 and TRBJ2-1): GAGVSQSPSNKVTEKGKDVELRCDPISGHTALYWYRQSLGQGLEFLIYFQGNSAPDKSGLPSDRFSAERTGGSVSTLTIQRTQQEDSAVYLCASSLVVGRGGNEQFFGPGTRLTVL.

The chain recombines TRBV19 with TRBJ1-5; 8 bases match TRBD1. The CDR3 covers 14 residues. Germline-derived CDR1 and CDR2 are LNHDA and SQIVND (reference sequence). V shed 8 bases, J shed 5 bases, and the junction held 8 bases outside the gene matches. CDR3 region: CASLDRAYHQPQHF. CDR3 in DNA: TGTGCCAGTTTGGACAGGGCCTATCATCAGCCCCAGCATTTT.

The V call is TRBV5-6, the J call TRBJ1-2, with 7 positions matching TRBD1. The germline V gene encodes CDR1 SGHDT and CDR2 YYEEEE. This CDR3 is built from 13 residues. J gave up 7 bases and V 5 bases, and 8 bases lay outside the gene matches. CDR3 sequence: CASSATGSSGYTF. DNA for the CDR3: TGTGCCAGCAGTGCGACAGGGTCTAGTGGCTACACCTTC.

The chain employs TRBV28 and TRBJ1-5; 7 positions agree with TRBD1. This CDR3 is 14 amino acids long. CDR1 and CDR2 from the germline V gene are MDHEN and SYDVKM. J gave up 1 base and V 7 bases, and 4 bases lay outside the gene matches. CDR3 sequence: CASTATGSNQPQHF. The CDR3 region has the DNA TGTGCCAGCACCGCGACAGGGAGCAATCAGCCCCAGCATTTT.

The genes are TRBV25-1 and TRBJ1-1, with a possible D match to TRBD1 (6 bases). This CDR3 is 15 amino acids long. Germline values: CDR1 MGHDK, CDR2 SYGVNS. V was cut by 8 bases and J by 3 bases, with 19 bases left in between. Here the CDR3 DNA reads TGTGCCAGCGGAATAGGGGGAATCTCGGACACTGAAGCTTTCTTT. Its protein is CASGIGGISDTEAFF. Supplemented by reference TRBV25-1 and TRBJ1-1, the full variable domain reads EADIYQTPRYLVIGTGKKITLECSQTMGHDKMYWYQQDPGMELHLIHYSYGVNSTEKGDLSSESTVSRIRTEHFPLTLESARPSHTSQYLCASGIGGISDTEAFFGQGTRLTVV.

The chain employs TRBV27 and TRBJ2-7; D is ambiguous. Trimming removed 0 bases from V and 0 bases from J, with 12 bases in between. Germline V gene data show CDR1 as MNHEY and CDR2 as SMNVEV (reference sequence). The CDR3 has 16 residues. The CDR3 bases are TGTGCCAGCAGTTTATCGTCCAGATTCCTCTCCTACGAGCAGTACTTC. Amino acids: CASSLSSRFLSYEQYF.